This TCR beta chain stems from a study of blood T cell repertoires in COVID-19. The table came from immunoSEQ multiplex PCR; TCRdb's copy has only in-frame clones and leaves some out. The repertoire includes a few hundred thousand clones, 85% to 90% of them detected once, and about 15% sits in the top ten. V was clipped by 0 bases and J by 0 bases, with 8 bases between them. From germline, CDR1 is SGHRS and CDR2 YFSETQ. This CDR3 is 15 amino acids long. V usage is TRBV5-1 and J usage is TRBJ2-3, with D possibly being TRBD1 (6 bases). This TCR derives from a woman aged 45-59 years with acute COVID-19. The source material was PBMCs or T cells enriched from blood (not recorded which). CDR3 bases: TGCGCCAGCAGCTTGGAAAGGGGGAGCACAGATACGCAGTATTTT. The encoded protein is CASSLERGSTDTQYF.